These 18 T cell receptor beta chains originate from one sample sequenced in a study of neurological immune-mediated disorders. MiXCR, run by TCRdb on the 5' RACE reads, gives a single entry per CDR3 protein. Altogether over 60,000 distinct CDR3 sequences are present, around 5% being singletons, with the ten largest covering 3.4%. Material: PBMCs. The receptors were sampled from a woman in her forties or fifties with multiple sclerosis.

This clonotype was observed many times. This chain uses TRBV12-3 or TRBV12-4 with TRBJ1-2, with D unresolved. Trimming removed 8 bases at V and 6 bases at J, with 19 bases between. The CDR3 has 14 residues. This CDR3 is CASGPVLGFHGYTF. The CDR3 DNA reads TGTGCCAGCGGTCCCGTTTTGGGGTTCCATGGCTACACCTTC.

The table lists this clonotype with many counts. The chain is built from TRBV10-3 and TRBJ1-5; no clear D. The CDR3 length is 13 residues. Trimming left V 2 bases short and J 4 bases short, with 6 bases between. Germline loops: CDR1 ENHRY, CDR2 SYGVKD. The CDR3 DNA sequence: TGTGCCATCAGTGAGCCCGCTAATCAGCCCCAGCATTTT. It is translated as CAISEPANQPQHF.

This clonotype has at least ten counts. At one end, the junction sequence differs from germline, possibly due to a read error. This chain links TRBV3-1 with TRBJ2-5; D tentatively reads TRBD1 or TRBD2 (5 bases each). The germline CDR1 and CDR2 sequences are LGHDT and YNNKEL (reference sequence). The CDR3 extends over 12 amino acids. The CDR3 reads CASSQDLGGSVF. In DNA form, the CDR3 reads TGTGCCAGCAGCCAAGATCTTGGGGGATCGGTCTTC.

This clonotype was counted ten times or more. The chain carries TRBV21-1 and TRBJ2-5; the D call in the table, TRBD1, was not verified against the DNA. TRBV21-1 constitutes a pseudogene. This CDR3 spans 16 amino acids. In nucleotides, the CDR3 is TGTGCCAGCAGCTCCGGAGAACCGGGACAGCAGGAGACCCAGTACTTC. It encodes CASSSGEPGQQETQYF.

The chain joins TRBV2 to TRBJ1-1; D not resolved. Germline lookup yields CDR1 SNHLY and CDR2 FYNNEI. The CDR3 totals 13 residues. The V gene lost 5 bases and the J gene lost 1 base, with 8 bases spanning the gap. CDR3 region: CASSKEPNTEAFF. The DNA of the CDR3 is TGTGCCAGCAGTAAAGAACCGAACACTGAAGCTTTCTTT. Supplemented by reference TRBV2 and TRBJ1-1, the full variable domain reads EPEVTQTPSHQVTQMGQEVILRCVPISNHLYFYWYRQILGQKVEFLVSFYNNEISEKSEIFDDQFSVERPDGSNFTLKIRSTKLEDSAMYFCASSKEPNTEAFFGQGTRLTVV.

This clonotype has ten or more counts. This chain links TRBV5-1 with TRBJ1-3, with no clear D. Trimming left V 3 bases short and J 1 base short, with 8 bases between. CDR3 size: 14 residues. The germline V gene has CDR1 SGHRS and CDR2 YFSETQ. Written as DNA, the CDR3 is TGCGCCAGCAGCTCATCGATATCTGGAAACACCATATATTTT. It translates to CASSSSISGNTIYF. Supplemented by reference TRBV5-1 and TRBJ1-3, the full variable domain reads KAGVTQTPRYLIKTRGQQVTLSCSPISGHRSVSWYQQTPGQGLQFLFEYFSETQRNKGNFPGRFSGRQFSNSRSEMNVSTLELGDSALYLCASSSSISGNTIYFGEGSWLTVV.

There are many counts of this clonotype. The CDR3 nucleotides are TGTGCCAGCAGCTTAGGGCGACAAGAGACCCAGTACTTC. Its protein product is CASSLGRQETQYF. The J gene is TRBJ2-5, the V gene TRBV7-2; D gene unclear. The CDR3 loop spans 13 amino acids. Trimming shortened V by 1 base and J by 2 bases, and 5 bases separated the two germline ends. The germline gives CDR1 SGHTA, CDR2 FQGNSA.

This clonotype was found many times. The chain combines TRBV7-3 with TRBJ2-1; D might be TRBD1 (5 bases). The CDR3 contains 16 residues. V was shortened by 2 bases and J by 0 bases, with 11 bases between the two germline ends. The germline CDR1 and CDR2 sequences are SGHTA and FQGTGA. DNA of the CDR3: TGTGCCAGCAGCTTATTGGGGCAGAGCTCCTACAATGAGCAGTTCTTC. This translates into CASSLLGQSSYNEQFF.

This clonotype occurred many times. J is TRBJ2-3 and V is TRBV7-2; 10 bases are shared with TRBD1. The CDR3 covers 15 residues. The J segment lost 3 bases and the V segment lost 6 bases, leaving 6 bases of the junction unmatched. Looked up from germline, CDR1 is SGHTA and CDR2 is FQGNSA. CDR3 bases: TGTGCCAGCAGTCTGACAGGGGGCGAAACAGATACGCAGTATTTT. Its protein is CASSLTGGETDTQYF.

Ten or more counts support this clonotype. This sequence joins TRBV7-9 and TRBJ2-7; no clear D gene. CDR1 SEHNR and CDR2 FQNEAQ come from the germline V gene (reference sequence). The V end was cut by 0 bases, the J end by 5 bases, with 8 bases between. The CDR3 contains 13 residues. CDR3 in DNA: TGTGCCAGCAGCTTAGCGAACAGTAACGAGCAGTACGTC. It is translated as CASSLANSNEQYV.

This chain links TRBV12-3 or TRBV12-4 with TRBJ2-3; 9 bases agree with TRBD2. The J segment lost 3 bases and the V segment lost 1 base, leaving 11 bases of the junction unmatched. The CDR3 extends over 18 amino acids. The CDR3 DNA sequence: TGTGCCAGCAGTTTAGGAGCGGGGGGAAGACAGGGAACAGATACGCAGTATTTT. Amino acids: CASSLGAGGRQGTDTQYF.

This clonotype was seen at least ten times. This chain uses TRBV5-1 with TRBJ2-5; TRBD2 agrees at 9 bases. Germline trimming cut 1 base from V and 7 bases from J; bases unmatched to any gene: 5. Germline loops: CDR1 SGHRS, CDR2 YFSETQ. This CDR3 is 14 amino acids long. The CDR3 nucleotides are TGCGCCAGCAGCTTGTTCGCGACTAGCGGGACCCAGTACTTC. Its translation is CASSLFATSGTQYF.

This clonotype has ten or more counts. The V gene is TRBV3-1, the J gene TRBJ1-2; 7 bases fit TRBD1. Germline trimming cut 0 bases from V and 4 bases from J; bases unmatched to any gene: 5. This CDR3 is 15 amino acids long. Germline V CDR1 and CDR2: LGHDT, YNNKEL (reference sequence). This CDR3 reads CASSQDTGVGYGYTF. The CDR3 nucleotides are TGTGCCAGCAGCCAAGATACAGGGGTGGGCTATGGCTACACCTTC.

This clonotype was found many times. Here the CDR3 reads CSARSELGQAGYEQYF. CDR3 sequence (DNA): TGCAGTGCTAGATCGGAATTAGGTCAGGCAGGCTACGAGCAGTACTTC. This rearrangement joins TRBV20-1 to TRBJ2-7; D is unresolved. CDR1 and CDR2 from the germline V gene are DFQATT and SNEGSKA (reference sequence). The CDR3 has 16 amino acids. Trimming removed 2 bases at V and 3 bases at J, with 20 bases between.

This clonotype was counted at least ten times. CDR3 DNA sequence: TGTGCCATCAGTGAAGGGGTTGCCGGCTACACCTTC. Protein: CAISEGVAGYTF. The rearrangement links TRBV10-3 to TRBJ1-2, with D possibly matching TRBD1 (5 bases). Germline V lookup: CDR1 ENHRY, CDR2 SYGVKD. Trimming stripped 3 bases from V and 8 bases from J, with 10 bases between. The CDR3 totals 12 residues.

At least ten counts were recorded for this clonotype. The V call is TRBV11-1, the J call TRBJ2-7; TRBD2 might be the D (6 bases). The CDR3 has 14 residues. The germline V gene has CDR1 SGHAT and CDR2 FQDESV (reference sequence). V lost 8 bases and J lost 0, with 14 bases in between. In DNA, the CDR3 is TGTGCCAGCCGAGCGGGCGGTAGCTCCTACGAGCAGTACTTC. This codes for CASRAGGSSYEQYF.

This clonotype was observed a handful of times. This chain connects TRBV7-2 to TRBJ2-3, with D possibly matching TRBD2 (5 bases). V gave up 5 bases and J gave up 8 bases, with 14 bases separating them. The CDR3 loop spans 13 amino acids. Germline V gives CDR1 SGHTA, CDR2 FQGNSA. The CDR3 DNA reads as TGTGCCAGCAGCCTAGTGAGAGAGGGTACGCAGTATTTT. Translating gives CASSLVREGTQYF.

At least ten counts were recorded for this clonotype. This chain joins TRBV9 and TRBJ2-3; 13 nucleotides align to TRBD2. CDR3 size: 18 residues. The V gene's germline CDR1 is SGDLS and CDR2 YYNGEE. The trim removed 4 bases at V and 5 bases at J, leaving 13 bases unmatched. CDR3 amino acids: CASSISGLAGSPGDTQYF. CDR3 bases: TGTGCCAGCAGCATATCGGGACTAGCGGGGAGTCCGGGAGATACGCAGTATTTT.